This T cell receptor (beta chain) was recorded in a study of graft-versus-host responses after intestinal transplantation. Study information: Multivisceral, liver-intestinal, or isolated intestinal transplants were given to recipients. Anti-thymocyte globulin served as induction for all recipients, who then took tacrolimus and steroids for about 3 years.

With regard to this clone: Its antigen is as yet unknown.

Sequencing was performed with immunoSEQ multiplex PCR; in TCRdb, only in-frame clones are kept and a portion is missing. Among just over 40,000 clones, about 90% were seen once, and the ten largest hold 2% to 2.5%. Study-wide points: The marrow of recipients harbored GvH clones, and ileum or blood showed some of them first.

Here the sequenced sample was PBMCs, taken approximately 320 days after intestinal transplant. The TCR sequence derives from a human patient who received an intestinal transplant, so some T cells may come from the graft donor.

The chain's CDR3 is CASSLLDKVDTGELFF. The CDR3 nucleotides read TGTGCCAGCAGTTTACTGGACAAGGTCGACACCGGGGAGCTGTTTTTT. This rearrangement joins TRBV28 to TRBJ2-2, with D possibly TRBD1 on 5 matching bases. Germline V gives CDR1 MDHEN, CDR2 SYDVKM. Trimming cost V 2 bases and J 3 bases, with 13 bases left between them. The CDR3 runs to 16 residues.